This paragraph covers one T cell receptor beta chain sequence. Original analysis: Reference gene primer amplification gave estimated nucleated cell counts. Produced via immunoSEQ multiplex PCR; TCRdb's table is partial and in-frame only. For V, J and clone size, that table is used; D and trimming come from the DNA. The sample comprises fewer than 85,000 clones, 90% of which are singletons, and about 1% rests with the top ten. CDR1 and CDR2 from the germline V gene are MNHNY and SVGAGI (reference sequence). The trim removed 6 bases at V and 6 bases at J, leaving 7 bases unmatched. This CDR3 comprises 13 residues. The data belong to a study of blood T cell repertoires in COVID-19. Study-level information: The United States, Italy and Spain supplied acute and convalescent COVID-19 samples. PBMCs, B-cell-depleted T cells, or T cells provided the cDNA or gDNA that made up the material.

This receptor was identified in a woman between 45 and 65 years old in a cohort sampled during active COVID-19. Material for sequencing was peripheral blood. This chain joins TRBV6-6 and TRBJ1-1; TRBD1 aligns across 7 bases. CDR3 in amino acids: CASSYGTASEAFF. Written as DNA, the CDR3 is TGTGCCAGCAGCTACGGGACAGCTTCTGAAGCTTTCTTT.